This T cell receptor beta chain was found in a study of T-cell reconstitution after alpha-beta-depleted transplantation in children. A library of TCRbeta sequences, prepared with unique molecular identifiers, was generated. TCRdb reprocessed the PCR reads with MiXCR, giving one entry per CDR3 protein. Counted here are approximately 980,000 distinct CDR3 sequences, about 29% occurring once; the ten biggest clones make up roughly 27%. Notes on this clonotype: Its antigen is not identified.

Findings and limits, study-wide: Surviving recipient cells, namely T cells and thymic progenitors, were the source of high day-60 TCRbeta diversity in some patients. Expanded graft clones numbering several hundred reportedly gave rise to alpha-beta T cells about two months after transplant.

CDR1 and CDR2 (germline): DFQATT, SNEGSKA (reference sequence). CDR3 size: 15 residues. Between the trimmed V and J ends, which lost 0 bases and 5 bases, there was a span of 17 bases. The V and J genes are TRBV20-1 and TRBJ2-7, with a weak D call TRBD1 (6 bases). The source was PBMCs, mostly from graft donor cells, collected 360 days after TCRalphabeta/CD19-depleted stem cell transplant. This receptor was taken from a boy younger than two who had a stem cell transplant for SCID, so the T cells may come from the graft donor. Written as DNA, the CDR3 is TGCAGTGCTAGAGATGGAGTCACAGGGTGGGACGAGCAGTACTTC. Its protein product is CSARDGVTGWDEQYF.